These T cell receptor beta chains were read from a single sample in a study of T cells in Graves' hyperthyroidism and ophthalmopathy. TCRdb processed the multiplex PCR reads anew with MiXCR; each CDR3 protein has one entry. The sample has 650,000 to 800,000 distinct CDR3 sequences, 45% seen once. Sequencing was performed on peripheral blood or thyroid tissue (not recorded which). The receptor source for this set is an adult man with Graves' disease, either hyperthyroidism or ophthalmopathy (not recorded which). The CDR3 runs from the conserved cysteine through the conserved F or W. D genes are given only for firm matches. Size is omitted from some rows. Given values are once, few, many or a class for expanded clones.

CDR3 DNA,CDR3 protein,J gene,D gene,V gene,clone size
TGTGCCAGTAGCCACCAACAGGGGAACGGCTACACCTTC,CASSHQQGNGYTF,TRBJ1-2,TRBD1,TRBV19,.
TGTGCCAGCAGCCAAGCGCCAGACGGTTATCATCCCCAGCATTTT,CASSQAPDGYHPQHF,TRBJ1-5,.,TRBV7-2,.
TGTGCCACCAGCAGAGATCGGGGTGACAATCAGCCCCAGCATTTT,CATSRDRGDNQPQHF,TRBJ1-5,.,TRBV15,many
TGTGCCAGCAGCTTAGCGTGGGGGACTTGGAACACTGAAGCTTTCTTT,CASSLAWGTWNTEAFF,TRBJ1-1,.,TRBV7-8,many
TGTGCCAGCAGTTTATGGGACAGCTCTGGGGCCAACGTCCTGACTTTC,CASSLWDSSGANVLTF,TRBJ2-6,.,TRBV28,.
TGTGCCAGCAGCTTAGAAGGGGGGCTTTTCACTGAAGCTTTCTTT,CASSLEGGLFTEAFF,TRBJ1-1,.,TRBV7-9,.
TGTGCCAGCAGCTCGGAACGACAGAATTCACCCCTCCACTTT,CASSSERQNSPLHF,TRBJ1-6,.,TRBV7-1,.
TGTGCTAGCAGCCCTATCCAGGGCGTTGAGACCCAGTACTTC,CASSPIQGVETQYF,TRBJ2-5,.,TRBV7-7,many
TGTGCCAGCAGCTTACTCCCCCAGGGGGGAGACACTGAAGCTTTCTTT,CASSLLPQGGDTEAFF,TRBJ1-1,TRBD1,TRBV11-2,once
TGTGCCAGCAGGCCCGACACTATGAACACTGAAGCTTTCTTT,CASRPDTMNTEAFF,TRBJ1-1,.,TRBV2,few
TGTGCCAGCAGCTCAGAGGGGGCTTGGATGACTAATGAAAAACTGTTTTTT,CASSSEGAWMTNEKLFF,TRBJ1-4,TRBD1,TRBV7-9,.
TGCAGTGCTAGCGAGGACAGGGACTACGAGCAGTACTTC,CSASEDRDYEQYF,TRBJ2-7,TRBD1,TRBV20-1,many
TGCAGCGTTGAAGAAGAAGGGGCCCATGGCTACACCTTC,CSVEEEGAHGYTF,TRBJ1-2,.,TRBV29-1,.
TGTGCCATCAGTGGATCTTCATCCGGGACTAGCGGGGGGAGCTCCTACGAGCAGTACTTC,CAISGSSSGTSGGSSYEQYF,TRBJ2-7,TRBD2,TRBV10-3,few
TGTGCCATCAGTGGACGGGCGAACACTGAAGCTTTCTTT,CAISGRANTEAFF,TRBJ1-1,.,TRBV10-3,many
TGTGCCAGCAGCCCTAGCTTCGGCGGGGAGCTGTTTTTT,CASSPSFGGELFF,TRBJ2-2,.,TRBV9,.
TGCAGTGCTAGACAGGGGGCGCACGTTGCGGACACTGAAGCTTTCTTT,CSARQGAHVADTEAFF,TRBJ1-1,TRBD1,TRBV20-1,.
TGCGCCAGCAGCTTGGGTGAGACTCGATTCTTCTACGAGCAGTACTTC,CASSLGETRFFYEQYF,TRBJ2-7,.,TRBV5-1,.
TGTGCCATCAGCGGGACAGGAGACACCATATATTTT,CAISGTGDTIYF,TRBJ1-3,TRBD1,TRBV10-3,many
TGCAGCGTTGCAGGGTTGGGGAACACTGAAGCTTTCTTT,CSVAGLGNTEAFF,TRBJ1-1,.,TRBV29-1,.
TGTGCCAGCAGTGAAGCGGCCGGGGGGGGTGGCAATCAGCCCCAGCATTTT,CASSEAAGGGGNQPQHF,TRBJ1-5,.,TRBV2,few
TGTGCCAGCGATCTAACAGGGGGAGGAGCAGAGACCCAGTACTTC,CASDLTGGGAETQYF,TRBJ2-5,TRBD1,TRBV6-6,few
TGTGCCAGCAGCTTTGGTCCTGGCTCAGATACGCAGTATTTT,CASSFGPGSDTQYF,TRBJ2-3,.,TRBV7-8,.
TGTGCCACCAGCGGATTCGGGACAGGGAGTGGGACTGAAGCTTTCTTT,CATSGFGTGSGTEAFF,TRBJ1-1,TRBD1,TRBV15,.
TGTGCCAGCAGCTTAACCCAACTAGCGGGGGAGGCCCAGTACTTC,CASSLTQLAGEAQYF,TRBJ2-5,TRBD2,TRBV7-3,.
TGTGCCAGCAGTTACCAGGAAAAACTGTTTTTT,CASSYQEKLFF,TRBJ1-4,.,TRBV28,few
TGTGCCATCAGTGCGCGGACAGAGAACACTGAAGCTTTCTTT,CAISARTENTEAFF,TRBJ1-1,.,TRBV10-3,many
TGCAGCGTTGAAGGGGATGGGAACACTGAAGCTTTCTTT,CSVEGDGNTEAFF,TRBJ1-1,.,TRBV29-1,many
TGTGCCAGCAGTTATTGGGGGGGGACCTACGAGCAGTACTTC,CASSYWGGTYEQYF,TRBJ2-7,TRBD2,TRBV7-9,.
TGTGCCAGTAGTATCTCCACTTGGGAGGGCCGGACCTTC,CASSISTWEGRTF,TRBJ1-2,.,TRBV19,many
TGTGCCAGCAGTGAACAGGGATCTAGCACCGGGGAGCTGTTTTTT,CASSEQGSSTGELFF,TRBJ2-2,.,TRBV6-5,.
TGTGCCAGCAGCCAAGGAGAAGTGAACACTGAAGCTTTCTTT,CASSQGEVNTEAFF,TRBJ1-1,.,TRBV4-2,.
TGTGCCAGCAGCTTGGCCCCAGGCTACCAAGAGACCCAGTACTTC,CASSLAPGYQETQYF,TRBJ2-5,.,TRBV7-2,.